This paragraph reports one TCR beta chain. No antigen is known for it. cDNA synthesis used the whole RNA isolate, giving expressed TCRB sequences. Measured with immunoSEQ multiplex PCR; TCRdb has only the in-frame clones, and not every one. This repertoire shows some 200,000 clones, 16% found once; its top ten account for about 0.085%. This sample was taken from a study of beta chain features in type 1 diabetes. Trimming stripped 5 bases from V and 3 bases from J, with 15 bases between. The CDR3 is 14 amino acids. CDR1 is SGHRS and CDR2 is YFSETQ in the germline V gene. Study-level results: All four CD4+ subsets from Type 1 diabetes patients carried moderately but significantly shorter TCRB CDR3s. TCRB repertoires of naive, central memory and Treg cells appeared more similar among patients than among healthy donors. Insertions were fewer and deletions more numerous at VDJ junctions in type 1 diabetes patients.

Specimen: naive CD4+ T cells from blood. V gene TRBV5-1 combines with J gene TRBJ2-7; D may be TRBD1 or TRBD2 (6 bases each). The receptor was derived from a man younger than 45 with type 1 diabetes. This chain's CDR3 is CASRGGRTVYEQYF. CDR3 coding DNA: TGCGCCAGCAGGGGGGGCCGCACAGTCTACGAGCAGTACTTC.